This T cell receptor (beta chain) appears in the sequencing data of a study of blood T cell repertoires in COVID-19. Measured with immunoSEQ multiplex PCR; TCRdb has only the in-frame clones, and not every one. Among around 30,000 clones listed, approximately 89% were seen once. Germline CDR1 reads SGHAT; CDR2 reads FQDESV (reference sequence). This CDR3 is built from 13 residues. V was trimmed by 2 bases and J by 4 bases, leaving 9 bases between them. V and J are TRBV11-1 and TRBJ2-7; D unresolved. The TCR was taken from a human donor in a cohort sampled during active COVID-19. Sequenced input: peripheral blood. CDR3 nucleotides: TGTGCCAGCAGCTTACCCCCCTCGTACGAGCAGTACTTC. Translating gives CASSLPPSYEQYF.